This is a list of T cell receptor beta chains from one sample in a study of graft-versus-host responses after intestinal transplantation. The antigens for these receptors are not known. Sequencing was performed with immunoSEQ multiplex PCR; in TCRdb, only in-frame clones are kept and a portion is missing. The repertoire holds about 96,000 clones, around nine tenths seen once, with 0.17% in the top ten. The sample was unstimulated CD4+ T cells sorted from spleen or lymph node cells, taken before intestinal transplant. Every receptor here comes from a human donor who received an intestinal transplant. Both conserved end residues are part of each CDR3. The order of the fields is V gene, J gene, D gene, clone size, CDR3 protein, CDR3 DNA. The D gene is left open where the match is weak. Size tells how often a clone was seen (once, few, many) or the class of an expanded clone, and some rows leave it out.

TRBV30,TRBJ2-7,TRBD2,NA,CAWSVGASGGSYEQYF,TGTGCCTGGAGTGTAGGAGCTAGCGGGGGCTCCTACGAGCAGTACTTC
TRBV9,TRBJ2-1,NA,NA,CASSVGGSSSYNEQFF,TGTGCCAGCAGCGTGGGGGGATCAAGCTCCTACAATGAGCAGTTCTTC
TRBV9,TRBJ1-1,NA,once,CASSGTGYNTEAFF,TGTGCCAGCAGCGGAACAGGGTATAACACTGAAGCTTTCTTT
TRBV9,TRBJ2-2,TRBD1,NA,CASSPGQEKGGELFF,TGTGCCAGCAGCCCCGGACAGGAGAAGGGCGGGGAGCTGTTTTTT
TRBV6-1,TRBJ2-7,TRBD1,once,CASSGRSAGQGNEQYF,TGTGCCAGCAGTGGGAGGAGCGCGGGACAGGGCAACGAGCAGTACTTC
TRBV6-6,TRBJ2-2,TRBD1,NA,CASAGTGSTGELFF,TGTGCCAGCGCCGGGACAGGTTCCACCGGGGAGCTGTTTTTT
TRBV5-6,TRBJ2-7,NA,NA,CASSLRVQGMDF,TGTGCCAGCAGCTTGCGGGTACAGGGTATGGACTTC
TRBV6-5,TRBJ1-3,TRBD1,NA,CASRPGQRLPNTIYF,TGTGCCAGCAGGCCGGGACAGAGATTGCCGAACACCATATATTTT
TRBV5-1,TRBJ2-7,TRBD1,NA,CASSPGTGGIYEQYF,TGCGCCAGCAGCCCGGGGACAGGGGGCATATACGAGCAGTACTTC
TRBV30,TRBJ2-7,TRBD1,NA,CALRTGKLNSYEQYF,TGTGCCTTGAGGACAGGGAAACTCAACTCCTACGAGCAGTACTTC
TRBV5-4,TRBJ2-3,NA,NA,CASSLIALSNTDTQYF,TGTGCCAGCAGCTTGATCGCGCTTTCAAACACAGATACGCAGTATTTT
TRBV9,TRBJ2-7,TRBD2,NA,CASSATLTSRVGVEQYF,TGTGCCAGCAGTGCAACCCTGACTAGCCGGGTAGGAGTCGAGCAGTACTTC
TRBV5-1,TRBJ2-5,TRBD2,NA,CASSPRLSGAETQYF,TGCGCCAGCAGCCCCCGGCTTAGCGGGGCGGAGACCCAGTACTTC
TRBV28,TRBJ2-4,NA,NA,CASRTPKLAKNIQYF,TGTGCCAGCAGAACGCCTAAGTTAGCCAAAAACATTCAGTACTTC
TRBV4-1,TRBJ2-3,TRBD2,once,CASSQDTLAGSTDTQYF,TGCGCCAGCAGCCAAGATACCCTAGCGGGGAGTACAGATACGCAGTATTTT
TRBV29-1,TRBJ2-3,TRBD2,NA,CSARTSGRLDTQYF,TGCAGCGCCCGGACTAGCGGGAGATTAGATACGCAGTATTTT
TRBV4-2,TRBJ2-1,TRBD2,NA,CASRPRLAAFYNEQFF,TGTGCCAGCAGGCCGAGGCTAGCGGCTTTCTACAATGAGCAGTTCTTC